These 26 T cell receptor beta chains share one sample of origin, sequenced in a study of blood T cell repertoires in COVID-19. Here immunoSEQ multiplex PCR was the method, and the copy in TCRdb shows in-frame clones only, minus some. Of about 140,000 clones listed, approximately 90% are singletons. Sequencing input: peripheral blood. All receptors derive from a human donor with COVID-19, enrolled during active disease. The donor label of this sample is uncertain.

This clone has only a few counts. CDR3 amino acids: CASSLGRASYEQYF. CDR3 DNA sequence: TGTGCCAGCAGCTTGGGCAGGGCGAGTTACGAGCAGTACTTC. This sequence joins TRBV11-2 and TRBJ2-7; D might be TRBD1 (5 bases). V dropped 3 bases and J dropped 4 bases, with 13 bases sitting between them. The length of the CDR3 is 14 residues. The germline V gene encodes CDR1 SGHAT and CDR2 FQNNGV. Complete variable domain (other parts from reference TRBV11-2 and TRBJ2-7): EAGVAQSPRYKIIEKRQSVAFWCNPISGHATLYWYQQILGQGPKLLIQFQNNGVVDDSQLPKDRFSAERLKGVDSTLKIQPAKLEDSAVYLCASSLGRASYEQYFGPGTRLTVT.

The chain links TRBV30 to TRBJ1-4; D remains ambiguous. In germline, CDR1 is GTSNPN, CDR2 SVGIG (reference sequence). This CDR3 is 13 amino acids long. V lost 2 bases, J lost 3 bases, and 7 bases lay in between. CDR3: CAWSRSANEKLFF. The CDR3 bases are TGTGCCTGGAGTCGCAGTGCTAATGAAAAACTGTTTTTT.

This clone has just a few counts. The rearrangement joins TRBV4-1 to TRBJ2-3, with TRBD1 as a possible D gene (5 bases). This CDR3 is 14 amino acids long. Trimming removed 0 bases at V and 5 bases at J, with 9 bases between. Per the germline V gene, CDR1 is MGHRA and CDR2 is YSYEKL. The CDR3 sequence: CASSQDSGIDTQYF. The CDR3 DNA follows: TGCGCCAGCAGCCAAGATTCAGGGATAGATACGCAGTATTTT.

The rearrangement joins TRBV6-1 to TRBJ1-2, with TRBD1 identical over 7 bases. The CDR3 has 14 amino acids. Germline V lookup: CDR1 MNHNS, CDR2 SASEGT. Unmatched junction bases numbered 2, after V lost 0 bases and J lost 4 bases. The CDR3 region is CASSEAGGGYGYTF. The CDR3, as DNA: TGTGCCAGCAGTGAAGCAGGGGGCGGCTATGGCTACACCTTC.

The rearrangement links TRBV7-2 to TRBJ2-4; tentatively, D is TRBD1 (5 bases). Trimming stripped 1 base from V and 3 bases from J, with 7 bases between. The CDR3 loop spans 14 amino acids. Germline lookup yields CDR1 SGHTA and CDR2 FQGNSA. The CDR3 is CASSLVGDKNIQYF. The CDR3, as DNA: TGTGCCAGCAGCTTAGTAGGGGACAAAAACATTCAGTACTTC. The full variable domain, completed using reference TRBV7-2 and TRBJ2-4, is GAGVSQSPSNKVTEKGKDVELRCDPISGHTALYWYRQSLGQGLEFLIYFQGNSAPDKSGLPSDRFSAERTGGSVSTLTIQRTQQEDSAVYLCASSLVGDKNIQYFGAGTRLSVL.

This clone was seen only a few times. This chain joins TRBV28 and TRBJ2-7; 7 nucleotides align to TRBD2. CDR3 size: 14 residues. The V gene's germline CDR1 is MDHEN and CDR2 SYDVKM. Unmatched junction bases numbered 2, after V lost 3 bases and J lost 0 bases. Written as DNA, the CDR3 is TGTGCCAGCAGTTTGGGGGGGAGCTCCTACGAGCAGTACTTC. Its translation is CASSLGGSSYEQYF.

The chain carries TRBV5-1 and TRBJ2-5, with D possibly matching TRBD2 (7 bases). The V end lost 4 bases, the J end lost 4 bases, and 17 bases lay between the germline ends. There are 15 residues in the CDR3. CDR1 is SGHRS and CDR2 is YFSETQ in the germline V gene. For the CDR3, the DNA is TGCGCCAGCAGCCCTACCTGGGGGGGCTCAGAGACCCAGTACTTC. Its protein is CASSPTWGGSETQYF.

The chain joins TRBV2 to TRBJ2-4, with TRBD1 matching over 11 bases. J gave up 2 bases and V 6 bases, and 3 bases lay outside the gene matches. The CDR3 totals 15 residues. CDR1 SNHLY and CDR2 FYNNEI come from the germline V gene. The CDR3 region has the DNA TGTGCCAGCAGCCGGGACAGGGGGACCAAAAACATTCAGTACTTC. Protein sequence: CASSRDRGTKNIQYF.

The gene calls are TRBV19 and TRBJ2-1; the match to TRBD2 covers 12 bases. This CDR3 is 15 amino acids long. Germline assignment: CDR1 LNHDA and CDR2 SQIVND (reference sequence). The J segment lost 12 bases and the V segment lost 6 bases, leaving 12 bases of the junction unmatched. Written as DNA, the CDR3 is TGTGCCAGTAGAGAGCTAGCGGGGGGGCTTGTAAGGCAGTTCTTC. Amino acids: CASRELAGGLVRQFF. Drawing the rest from reference TRBV19 and TRBJ2-1, the complete variable domain is DGGITQSPKYLFRKEGQNVTLSCEQNLNHDAMYWYRQDPGQGLRLIYYSQIVNDFQKGDIAEGYSVSREKKESFPLTVTSAQKNPTAFYLCASRELAGGLVRQFFGPGTRLTVL.

The rearrangement uses TRBV19 and TRBJ2-7, with D tentatively TRBD2 (6 bases). Trimming removed 5 bases from V and 6 bases from J, with 17 bases in between. Germline assignment: CDR1 LNHDA and CDR2 SQIVND (reference sequence). The CDR3 covers 14 residues. The DNA of the CDR3 is TGTGCCAGTAGTCCTGGGAGGCGCGCCCTCGAGCAGTACTTC. Translated, it gives CASSPGRRALEQYF. The full variable domain, completed using reference TRBV19 and TRBJ2-7, is DGGITQSPKYLFRKEGQNVTLSCEQNLNHDAMYWYRQDPGQGLRLIYYSQIVNDFQKGDIAEGYSVSREKKESFPLTVTSAQKNPTAFYLCASSPGRRALEQYFGPGTRLTVT.

The chain combines TRBV10-3 with TRBJ2-7; D is possibly TRBD1 (5 bases). This CDR3 region has 13 residues. CDR1 and CDR2 (germline): ENHRY, SYGVKD. V lost 7 bases and J 1 base, leaving 11 bases between the germline ends. The CDR3 nucleotides read TGTGCCATCATGACAGAGATTTCCTACGAGCAGTACTTC. Its protein is CAIMTEISYEQYF.

The chain uses TRBV25-1 and TRBJ1-6, with D possibly TRBD1 on 6 matching bases. CDR3 length: 16 amino acids. V was pared by 6 bases and J by 10 bases, with 22 bases between. Germline values: CDR1 MGHDK, CDR2 SYGVNS. CDR3 loop: CASSEMGKGVESPLHF. DNA of the CDR3: TGTGCCAGCAGCGAAATGGGAAAGGGGGTGGAATCACCCCTCCACTTT.

The genes are TRBV27 and TRBJ1-3; perhaps TRBD1 as D (5 bases). The CDR3 has 14 residues. Looked up from germline, CDR1 is MNHEY and CDR2 is SMNVEV (reference sequence). Trimming cost V 2 bases and J 8 bases, with 13 bases left between them. DNA for the CDR3: TGTGCCAGCAGTTTACGGCAGGGTGGGGACACCATATATTTT. This translates into CASSLRQGGDTIYF.

The chain recombines TRBV12-3 or TRBV12-4 with TRBJ2-7, with 7 bases lining up with TRBD1. CDR3 length: 13 residues. V dropped 6 bases and J dropped 5; count of bases not matched to a gene: 7. CDR3 nucleotides: TGTGCCAGCAGCCTGGGACAGCTTGACGAGCAGTACTTC. Its protein product is CASSLGQLDEQYF.

This clone has just one count. The chain uses TRBV7-8 and TRBJ2-7; no firm D call. Germline CDR1 reads SGHVS; CDR2 reads FQNEAQ. The CDR3 is made up of 15 amino acids. The V end lost 5 bases, the J end lost 0 bases, and 14 bases lay between the germline ends. This CDR3 reads CASSLIDLLSYEQYF. The CDR3 coding sequence is TGTGCCAGCAGCCTCATTGACTTGCTCTCCTACGAGCAGTACTTC.

V and J are TRBV24-1 and TRBJ2-5; tentatively, D is TRBD2 (5 bases). V was clipped by 9 bases and J by 4 bases, with 23 bases between them. Germline values: CDR1 KGHDR, CDR2 SFDVKD. CDR3 length: 16 amino acids. The CDR3 spells CATPDRVQAEGETQYF. CDR3 DNA sequence: TGTGCCACCCCCGATCGGGTGCAGGCCGAGGGAGAGACCCAGTACTTC.

The chain is built from TRBV19 and TRBJ1-1; perhaps TRBD1 as D (6 bases). V was cut by 3 bases and J by 2 bases, with 13 bases left in between. CDR3 size: 15 residues. CDR1 is LNHDA and CDR2 is SQIVND in the germline V gene (reference sequence). The CDR3 DNA reads TGTGCCAGTAGTATGGTCGCAGGGGCTAACACTGAAGCTTTCTTT. Translating gives CASSMVAGANTEAFF. Looking up the rest from reference TRBV19 and TRBJ1-1 gives the full variable domain: DGGITQSPKYLFRKEGQNVTLSCEQNLNHDAMYWYRQDPGQGLRLIYYSQIVNDFQKGDIAEGYSVSREKKESFPLTVTSAQKNPTAFYLCASSMVAGANTEAFFGQGTRLTVV.

CDR3 sequence reads: CASSPLAGGPNEQFF. The CDR3 coding sequence is TGCGCCAGCAGCCCATTAGCGGGGGGACCCAATGAGCAGTTCTTC. This rearrangement joins TRBV5-1 to TRBJ2-1; 10 positions match TRBD2. Germline V gene sequence: CDR1 SGHRS, CDR2 YFSETQ. The CDR3 is 15 amino acids. Trimming at V came to 4 bases and at J to 6 bases, leaving 7 bases not matched to a gene.

The rearrangement uses TRBV6-5 and TRBJ1-2, with a possible D match to TRBD1 (5 bases). The CDR3 length is 13 residues. Trimming left V 3 bases short and J 7 bases short, with 12 bases between. The germline gives CDR1 MNHEY, CDR2 SVGAGI. CDR3 in DNA: TGTGCCAGCAGTTATTCCGACAGTTTTGGCTACACCTTC. Encoded protein: CASSYSDSFGYTF.

The chain has TRBV29-1 and TRBJ1-4, with TRBD1 matching over 8 bases. V was clipped by 8 bases and J by 8 bases; unmatched bases: 10. Looked up from germline, CDR1 is SQVTM and CDR2 is ANQGSEA. The CDR3 covers 13 residues. CDR3 sequence reads: CSTRDRGKEKLFF. The CDR3 nucleotides are TGCAGCACCCGCGACAGGGGAAAGGAAAAACTGTTTTTT.

The V call is TRBV10-3, the J call TRBJ1-1; 7 nucleotides match TRBD1. The CDR3 extends over 14 amino acids. CDR1 and CDR2 (germline): ENHRY, SYGVKD. V lost 10 bases to trimming and J lost 1 base; unmatched junction nucleotides: 9. The CDR3: CANRQGLGNTEAFF. In nucleotides, the CDR3 is TGTGCCAACCGACAGGGTCTCGGGAACACTGAAGCTTTCTTT.

The chain employs TRBV30 and TRBJ2-6, with D possibly being TRBD1 (5 bases). Between the trimmed V and J ends, which lost 0 bases and 2 bases, there was a span of 5 bases. There are 14 residues in the CDR3. CDR1 is GTSNPN, CDR2 SVGIG, per germline (reference sequence). CDR3 in amino acids: CAWSVQAGANVLTF. The CDR3 coding sequence is TGTGCCTGGAGTGTACAGGCTGGGGCCAACGTCCTGACTTTC.

The chain combines TRBV30 with TRBJ2-7, with 9 bases lining up with TRBD1. This CDR3 contains 15 residues. The germline gives CDR1 GTSNPN, CDR2 SVGIG (reference sequence). The junction had 6 bases not matched to a gene; V was cut back by 1 base and J by 2 bases. CDR3 in DNA: TGTGCCTGGAGTGCCGGGACAGGGCTTCCCTACGAGCAGTACTTC. Its protein is CAWSAGTGLPYEQYF.

This clone was detected a few times. J is TRBJ2-6 and V is TRBV27; maybe TRBD1 (6 bases). The length of the CDR3 is 15 residues. Germline assignment: CDR1 MNHEY and CDR2 SMNVEV (reference sequence). With 6 bases removed from V and 4 bases from J, the gap between germline ends came to 13 bases. The CDR3 sequence is CASRMGAAGANVLTF. CDR3 coding DNA: TGTGCCAGCAGGATGGGGGCCGCGGGGGCCAACGTCCTGACTTTC.

As concerns this clone: Germline is not matched at one junction end, which may reflect a read error. The chain joins TRBV7-7 to TRBJ2-3; D is perhaps TRBD2 (5 bases). The germline gives CDR1 SSHAT, CDR2 FNYEAQ (reference sequence). The CDR3 is made up of 13 amino acids. The CDR3 bases are TGTGCTAGCAGCTTAGCTTTAGCGGATACGCAGTATTTT. Residues: CASSLALADTQYF.

This clone is medium-sized. The chain links TRBV2 to TRBJ2-7; TRBD1 agrees at 8 bases. Per germline, CDR1 SNHLY and CDR2 FYNNEI. V was clipped by 5 bases and J by 5 bases; unmatched bases: 11. This CDR3 region has 15 residues. This CDR3 is CASSKSQGAFNEQYF. The CDR3 DNA is TGTGCCAGCAGTAAAAGCCAGGGGGCGTTCAACGAGCAGTACTTC.